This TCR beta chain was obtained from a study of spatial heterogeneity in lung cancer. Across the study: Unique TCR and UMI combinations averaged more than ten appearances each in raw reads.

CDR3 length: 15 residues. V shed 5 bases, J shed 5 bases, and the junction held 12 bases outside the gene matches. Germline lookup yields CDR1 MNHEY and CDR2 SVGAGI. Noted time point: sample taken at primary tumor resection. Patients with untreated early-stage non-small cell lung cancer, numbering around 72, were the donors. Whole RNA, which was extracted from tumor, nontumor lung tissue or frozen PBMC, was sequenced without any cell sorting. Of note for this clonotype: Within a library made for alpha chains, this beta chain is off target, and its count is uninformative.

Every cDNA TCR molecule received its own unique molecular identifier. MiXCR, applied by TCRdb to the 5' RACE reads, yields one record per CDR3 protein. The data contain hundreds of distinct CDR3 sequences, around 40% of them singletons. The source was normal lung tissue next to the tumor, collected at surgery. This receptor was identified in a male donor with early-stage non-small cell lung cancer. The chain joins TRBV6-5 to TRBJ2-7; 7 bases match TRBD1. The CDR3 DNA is TGTGCCAGCAGTCGGCCTACAGGGGACCACGACGAGCAGTACTTC. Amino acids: CASSRPTGDHDEQYF.